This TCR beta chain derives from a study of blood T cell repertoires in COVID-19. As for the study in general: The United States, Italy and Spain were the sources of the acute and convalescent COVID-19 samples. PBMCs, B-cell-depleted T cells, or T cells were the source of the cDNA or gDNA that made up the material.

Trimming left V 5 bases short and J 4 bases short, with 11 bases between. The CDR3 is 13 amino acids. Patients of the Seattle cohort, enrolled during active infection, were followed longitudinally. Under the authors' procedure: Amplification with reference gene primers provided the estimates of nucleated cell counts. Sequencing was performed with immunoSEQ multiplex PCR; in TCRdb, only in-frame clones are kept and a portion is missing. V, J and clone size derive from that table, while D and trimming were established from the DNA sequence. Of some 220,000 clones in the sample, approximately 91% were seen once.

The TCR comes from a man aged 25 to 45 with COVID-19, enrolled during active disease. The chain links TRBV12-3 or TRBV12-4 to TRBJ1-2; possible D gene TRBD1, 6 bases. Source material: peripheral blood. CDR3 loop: CASSPRDTYGYTF. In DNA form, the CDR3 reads TGTGCCAGCAGTCCCCGGGACACCTATGGCTACACCTTC.